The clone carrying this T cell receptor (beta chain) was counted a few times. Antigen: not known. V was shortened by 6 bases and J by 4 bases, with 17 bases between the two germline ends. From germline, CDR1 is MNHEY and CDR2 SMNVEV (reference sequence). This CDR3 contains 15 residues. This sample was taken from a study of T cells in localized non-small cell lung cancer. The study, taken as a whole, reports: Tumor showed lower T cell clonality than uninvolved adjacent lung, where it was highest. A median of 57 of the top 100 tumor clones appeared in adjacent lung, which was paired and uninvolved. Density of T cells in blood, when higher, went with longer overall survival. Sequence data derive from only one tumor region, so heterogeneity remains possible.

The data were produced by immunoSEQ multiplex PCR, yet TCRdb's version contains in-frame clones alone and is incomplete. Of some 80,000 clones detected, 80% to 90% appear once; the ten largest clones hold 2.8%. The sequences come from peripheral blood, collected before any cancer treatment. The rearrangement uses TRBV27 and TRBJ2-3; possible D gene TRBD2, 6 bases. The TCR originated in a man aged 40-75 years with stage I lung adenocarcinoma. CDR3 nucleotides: TGTGCCAGCAGCCCCAAGCCAGGAGGGGCAGATACGCAGTATTTT. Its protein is CASSPKPGGADTQYF.